These 25 T cell receptor beta chains came from one sample sequenced in a study of identifying expanded T cells in peripheral blood. The method was immunoSEQ multiplex PCR; TCRdb's version includes in-frame clones alone and lacks a portion of them. The sample lists 75,000 to 95,000 clones, about 91% occurring once. The material sequenced was blood. Every receptor here comes from a person aged 18 to 69 in good health.

In regard to this clone: A junction boundary mismatches the germline segment, possibly from a read error. This sequence joins TRBV7-2 and TRBJ2-7, with D possibly matching TRBD1 (6 bases). Per germline, CDR1 SGHTA and CDR2 FQGNSA. The CDR3 covers 12 residues. The CDR3 loop is CASSLEWTAKRF. The CDR3 DNA is TGTGCCAGCAGCTTAGAGTGGACAGCGAAGCGCTTC.

This sequence joins TRBV4-3 and TRBJ2-3, with 9 bases lining up with TRBD2. Germline trimming cut 0 bases from V and 2 bases from J; bases unmatched to any gene: 12. CDR1 and CDR2 (germline): LGHNA, YSLEER. CDR3 size: 19 residues. The CDR3 protein is CASSQDPAAGGPYTDTQYF. Here the CDR3 DNA reads TGCGCCAGCAGCCAAGACCCCGCGGCGGGAGGGCCCTACACAGATACGCAGTATTTT.

The chain couples TRBV21-1 to TRBJ1-4; TRBD1 is the table's D call, not checked against the DNA. TRBV21-1 is an annotated pseudogene. This CDR3 contains 15 residues. The DNA of the CDR3 is TGTGCCAGCAGCAAAGACCGCAGTATTAATGAAAAACTGTTTTTT. It is translated as CASSKDRSINEKLFF.

V gene TRBV7-8 combines with J gene TRBJ2-5; 9 bases map to TRBD1. V shed 5 bases and J 3 bases; nucleotides not matched to a gene: 1. The germline V gene encodes CDR1 SGHVS and CDR2 FQNEAQ. This CDR3 region has 13 residues. The CDR3 protein is CASSRDREETQYF. The CDR3 DNA is TGTGCCAGCAGCCGGGACAGGGAAGAGACCCAGTACTTC.

The chain combines TRBV5-4 with TRBJ2-2, with 9 bases that match TRBD1. The V and J ends lost 2 bases and 0 bases, in that order; junction bases with no gene match: 5. The CDR3 has 17 residues. CDR1 and CDR2 (germline): SGHNT, YYREEE (reference sequence). In DNA, the CDR3 is TGTGCCAGCAGCTTTCATACAGGGGGCCCGAACACCGGGGAGCTGTTTTTT. Residues: CASSFHTGGPNTGELFF.

In its sample, this clone was seen once. The CDR3 loop reads CASSPRTGTAPEQYF. CDR3 in DNA: TGTGCCAGCAGCCCCCGGACCGGGACAGCGCCCGAGCAGTACTTC. This rearrangement joins TRBV11-1 to TRBJ2-7, with 7 nucleotides matching TRBD1. Trimming at V came to 5 bases and at J to 6 bases, leaving 13 bases not matched to a gene. From germline, CDR1 is SGHAT and CDR2 FQDESV (reference sequence). The CDR3 is 15 residues long.

J is TRBJ2-7 and V is TRBV27; D is possibly TRBD2 (5 bases). This CDR3 is built from 13 residues. Looked up from germline, CDR1 is MNHEY and CDR2 is SMNVEV (reference sequence). V was trimmed by 2 bases and J by 3 bases, leaving 8 bases between them. CDR3 sequence (DNA): TGTGCCAGCAGTTTAGTCGGGAACTACGAGCAGTACTTC. As protein: CASSLVGNYEQYF.

The gene calls are TRBV5-1 and TRBJ1-2; D gene ambiguous. The CDR3 spans 12 residues. Trimming took off 4 bases at V and 7 bases at J, with 11 bases between the two ends. Germline V gene sequence: CDR1 SGHRS, CDR2 YFSETQ. The CDR3 DNA sequence: TGCGCCAGCAGCCCCCTCAGTGGTGGCTACACCTTC. Protein product: CASSPLSGGYTF.

The chain recombines TRBV5-4 with TRBJ1-3, with 7 bases that match TRBD1. This CDR3 has 18 residues. Looked up from germline, CDR1 is SGHNT and CDR2 is YYREEE (reference sequence). V was clipped by 4 bases and J by 1 base; unmatched bases: 14. The CDR3 DNA reads as TGTGCCAGCAGCCGAGGCCCAACAGGGGTAGGGTCTGGAAACACCATATATTTT. It is translated as CASSRGPTGVGSGNTIYF.

The chain has TRBV5-4 and TRBJ2-7; 11 nucleotides match TRBD2. The CDR3 sequence is 17 residues long. The germline V gene has CDR1 SGHNT and CDR2 YYREEE (reference sequence). Trimming removed 0 bases from V and 4 bases from J; junction bases left unmatched: 9. CDR3: CASSLGGVLAGGYEQYF. The CDR3 DNA reads TGTGCCAGCAGCTTGGGTGGGGTTCTAGCGGGAGGATACGAGCAGTACTTC. The full variable domain, in which reference TRBV5-4 and TRBJ2-7 provide the parts outside the CDR3, is ETGVTQSPTHLIKTRGQQVTLRCSSQSGHNTVSWYQQALGQGPQFIFQYYREEENGRGNFPPRFSGLQFPNYSSELNVNALELDDSALYLCASSLGGVLAGGYEQYFGPGTRLTVT.

The chain links TRBV29-1 to TRBJ1-2, with D uncertain. The ends were cut back, 6 bases at V and 1 base at J, with 9 bases in the middle. Germline V gene sequence: CDR1 SQVTM, CDR2 ANQGSEA. The CDR3 extends over 12 amino acids. The CDR3 nucleotides read TGCAGCGTCTCGCGGGGTAACTATGGCTACACCTTC. Translated: CSVSRGNYGYTF.

The V and J genes are TRBV5-6 and TRBJ1-1; D gene unclear. CDR1 is SGHDT, CDR2 YYEEEE, per germline. With 3 bases removed from V and 6 bases from J, the gap between germline ends came to 18 bases. This CDR3 has 15 amino acids. The CDR3, as DNA: TGTGCCAGCAGCTCTCTCGACCGCAACAACGCTGAAGCTTTCTTT. It codes for CASSSLDRNNAEAFF.

The CDR3 is CASSLGREETQYF. CDR3 DNA sequence: TGTGCCAGCTCACTGGGCCGGGAGGAGACCCAGTACTTC. The rearrangement joins TRBV18 to TRBJ2-5; D perhaps matches TRBD2 (6 bases). CDR1 is KGHSH and CDR2 is LQKENI in the germline V gene. With 4 bases removed from V and 5 bases from J, the gap between germline ends came to 11 bases. CDR3 length: 13 amino acids.

The CDR3 nucleotides read TGTGCCATCAGTGACCAGGGGACTAGCGGGGCGACTGAGCAGTTCTTC. Its protein is CAISDQGTSGATEQFF. The genes are TRBV10-3 and TRBJ2-1; 13 bases align to TRBD2. Germline lookup yields CDR1 ENHRY and CDR2 SYGVKD. The ends lost 3 bases at V and 9 bases at J; junction bases unmatched: 8. This CDR3 contains 16 residues.

The rearrangement links TRBV4-2 to TRBJ2-5; D is perhaps TRBD2 (7 bases). Trimming shortened V by 5 bases and J by 5 bases, and 15 bases separated the two germline ends. The CDR3 has 14 residues. Germline CDR1 LGHNA, CDR2 YNFKEQ. CDR3 nucleotides: TGTGCCAGCAGCGAGCCGAGGGGGGGGGAGACCCAGTACTTC. Translated, it gives CASSEPRGGETQYF.

This sequence joins TRBV4-3 and TRBJ2-2; either TRBD1 or TRBD2 may supply D (6 bases each). V shed 0 bases and J shed 6 bases, with 17 bases lying between them. CDR3 size: 17 residues. Germline CDR1 reads LGHNA; CDR2 reads YSLEER. The CDR3 loop is CASSQDRWSGAAGELFF. The DNA for the CDR3 is TGCGCCAGCAGCCAAGATCGGTGGTCGGGGGCGGCCGGGGAGCTGTTTTTT.

The chain combines TRBV9 with TRBJ2-1, with D maybe TRBD1 (5 bases). Trimming took off 0 bases at V and 6 bases at J, with 22 bases between the two ends. Germline assignment: CDR1 SGDLS and CDR2 YYNGEE. The CDR3 loop spans 18 amino acids. This chain's CDR3 is CASSVGDPPEGVVNEQFF. CDR3 sequence (DNA): TGTGCCAGCAGCGTAGGAGACCCCCCCGAAGGGGTTGTCAATGAGCAGTTCTTC.

The V gene is TRBV7-2, the J gene TRBJ1-4; a possible D gene is TRBD1 (6 bases). The CDR3 extends over 14 amino acids. V was trimmed by 1 base and J by 8 bases, leaving 11 bases between them. Germline CDR1 SGHTA, CDR2 FQGNSA. The CDR3 here is CASSLGGGLEKLFF. DNA for the CDR3: TGTGCCAGCAGCTTAGGAGGGGGATTAGAAAAACTGTTTTTT.

The chain combines TRBV27 with TRBJ2-1; TRBD2 matches at 9 bases. This CDR3 spans 16 amino acids. In germline, CDR1 is MNHEY, CDR2 SMNVEV (reference sequence). V was clipped by 5 bases and J by 7 bases; unmatched bases: 12. CDR3 in DNA: TGTGCCAGCAGTCTCTTCCCCGGACTAGCGCTAAATGAGCAGTTCTTC. Its translation: CASSLFPGLALNEQFF.

The V call is TRBV6-5, the J call TRBJ2-7; D remains ambiguous. Germline V lookup: CDR1 MNHEY, CDR2 SVGAGI. CDR3 length equals 12 residues. Trimming cost V 5 bases and J 3 bases, with 8 bases left between them. The chain's CDR3 is CASSRTLYEQYF. The CDR3 DNA reads TGTGCCAGCAGTCGGACCCTCTACGAGCAGTACTTC.

The chain couples TRBV4-3 to TRBJ2-1; 10 bases are shared with TRBD2. V shed 1 base, J shed 8 bases, and the junction held 8 bases outside the gene matches. Germline CDR1 is LGHNA and CDR2 is YSLEER. The CDR3 is made up of 16 amino acids. CDR3 in amino acids: CASSQGWLAGDDEQFF. The CDR3 nucleotides are TGCGCCAGCAGCCAAGGATGGCTAGCGGGAGATGATGAGCAGTTCTTC.

The J gene is TRBJ2-1, the V gene TRBV7-6; possibly TRBD2 for D (5 bases). This CDR3 region has 15 residues. Trimming removed 1 base at V and 6 bases at J, with 13 bases between. Germline V gives CDR1 SGHVS, CDR2 FNYEAQ. The CDR3 bases are TGTGCCAGCAGCTTAGACGGGAAATTGGTCAATGAGCAGTTCTTC. It codes for CASSLDGKLVNEQFF.

The chain combines TRBV18 with TRBJ1-1; 7 nucleotides align to TRBD1. The length of the CDR3 is 15 residues. Losses at the gene ends were 6 bases for V and 1 base for J; bases not matched to a gene: 8. CDR1 is KGHSH, CDR2 LQKENI, per germline. This CDR3 is CASSLRTGANTEAFF. CDR3 sequence (DNA): TGTGCCAGCTCGCTAAGGACAGGCGCGAACACTGAAGCTTTCTTT.

The chain couples TRBV5-5 to TRBJ2-4; a weak D match, TRBD1 (6 bases). The V end lost 4 bases, the J end lost 9 bases, and 17 bases lay between the germline ends. This CDR3 region has 14 residues. CDR1 is SGHKS, CDR2 YYEKEE, per germline (reference sequence). This chain's CDR3 is CASSEDQGQGIQYF. CDR3 in DNA: TGTGCCAGCAGCGAGGACCAGGGGCAGGGCATTCAGTACTTC.

The chain joins TRBV2 to TRBJ1-2, with D perhaps matching TRBD1 (5 bases). Germline values: CDR1 SNHLY, CDR2 FYNNEI. V lost 4 bases and J 6 bases, leaving 12 bases between the germline ends. The CDR3 has 13 residues. For the CDR3, the DNA is TGTGCCAGCAGTGGTAGACAGTTAAATGGCTACACCTTC. It is translated as CASSGRQLNGYTF. The complete variable domain, with remaining parts taken from reference TRBV2 and TRBJ1-2, reads EPEVTQTPSHQVTQMGQEVILRCVPISNHLYFYWYRQILGQKVEFLVSFYNNEISEKSEIFDDQFSVERPDGSNFTLKIRSTKLEDSAMYFCASSGRQLNGYTFGSGTRLTVV.